The 30 T cell receptor beta chains listed next were all sequenced from one sample in a study of regulatory T cells in long-lasting Graves disease. Arm-PCR of CDR3 regions with iRepertoire HTBI primers generated TCR beta libraries. TCRdb reprocessed the multiplex PCR reads with MiXCR, giving one entry per CDR3 protein. The repertoire holds over 350,000 distinct CDR3 sequences, with roughly 15% as singletons. As for time point: newly diagnosed GD, antithyroid drugs for less than 3 months. Extracted PBMC RNA gave rise to the TCR library. This same sample was also part of a study on T cells in Graves' hyperthyroidism and ophthalmopathy.

Specimen: peripheral blood mononuclear cells (PBMCs), collected at new diagnosis, from a patient treated with antithyroid drugs. These receptors came from a woman in her 50s with Graves disease.

The table lists this clonotype with a few counts. This chain uses TRBV6-1 with TRBJ2-7; D gene uncertain. Per the germline V gene, CDR1 is MNHNS and CDR2 is SASEGT. V was cut by 5 bases and J by 1 base, with 12 bases left in between. The CDR3 contains 14 residues. CDR3 sequence (DNA): TGTGCCAGCAGTCTTCTACCGGTGTCCTACGAGCAGTACTTC. Protein: CASSLLPVSYEQYF.

The CDR3 loop reads CASSSKGSGELFF. DNA of the CDR3: TGTGCCAGCAGCTCTAAAGGTTCCGGGGAGCTGTTTTTT. This chain connects TRBV7-9 to TRBJ2-2, with D unclear. The V end lost 4 bases, the J end lost 6 bases, and 9 bases lay between the germline ends. Per germline, CDR1 SEHNR and CDR2 FQNEAQ (reference sequence). CDR3 size: 13 residues.

This clonotype was picked up many times. The V gene is TRBV30, the J gene TRBJ1-2, with TRBD1 as a possible D gene (6 bases). V lost 5 bases to trimming and J lost 7 bases, with 14 bases between them. Looked up from germline, CDR1 is GTSNPN and CDR2 is SVGIG (reference sequence). The CDR3 is 12 residues long. The CDR3 DNA reads as TGTGCCTGGTCTAGAGGGGGAGGTGGCTACACCTTC. It encodes CAWSRGGGGYTF.

A note on this clonotype: This may come from a read error, since a much larger clone is one base off. The chain couples TRBV3-1 to TRBJ2-3; D not resolved. The J call may be mistaken, given a closer DNA end match to TRBJ2-7. This CDR3 is 15 amino acids long. CDR1 and CDR2 (germline): LGHDT, YNNKEL (reference sequence). CDR3 sequence (DNA): TGTGCCAGCAGCCAAGATACCCCCGCCGGCGATGAGCAGTACTTC. Its protein is CASSQDTPAGDEQYF.

V is TRBV6-5 and J is TRBJ2-7, with D perhaps matching TRBD1 (5 bases). Per the germline V gene, CDR1 is MNHEY and CDR2 is SVGAGI. The CDR3 has 16 amino acids. V was cut by 0 bases and J by 2 bases, with 14 bases left in between. The CDR3 loop reads CASSYSNNWGTYEQYF. The CDR3 nucleotides are TGTGCCAGCAGTTACTCAAACAACTGGGGCACCTACGAGCAGTACTTC.

The V gene is TRBV6-1, the J gene TRBJ1-5; TRBD1 is a possible D gene (6 bases). The V gene's germline CDR1 is MNHNS and CDR2 SASEGT. The CDR3 contains 14 residues. Trimming shortened V by 3 bases and J by 3 bases, and 9 bases separated the two germline ends. This chain's CDR3 is CASSDRGVNQPQHF. In nucleotides, the CDR3 is TGTGCCAGCAGTGACAGGGGAGTCAATCAGCCCCAGCATTTT.

The sample holds a few counts of this clonotype. This sequence joins TRBV10-2 and TRBJ2-7, with 9 bases matching TRBD2. Germline V gives CDR1 WSHSY, CDR2 SAAADI. The V and J ends lost 4 bases and 0 bases, in that order; junction bases with no gene match: 1. The CDR3 has 14 residues. DNA for the CDR3: TGCGCCAGCAGTGGACTAGCGGACTCCTACGAGCAGTACTTC. Translation: CASSGLADSYEQYF.

This clonotype was recorded at least ten times. The junction and the germline gene differ at one end; a read error may be behind it. The rearrangement links TRBV10-3 to TRBJ1-1; the D gene is possibly TRBD1 (6 bases). This CDR3 has 17 residues. Germline V gene sequence: CDR1 ENHRY, CDR2 SYGVKD. CDR3 in DNA: TGTGCCATCAGTGATGAAATCCGGGGAACAGGGAACCCTGAAGCTTTCTTT. Protein product: CAISDEIRGTGNPEAFF.

Many counts were recorded for this clonotype. J is TRBJ2-7 and V is TRBV11-2; 7 bases match TRBD2. The germline CDR1 and CDR2 sequences are SGHAT and FQNNGV. The junction had 10 bases not matched to a gene; V was cut back by 3 bases and J by 5 bases. The CDR3 totals 15 residues. CDR3 in DNA: TGTGCCAGCAGCTTGACCGGGACTAAACTCCACGAGCAGTACTTC. Its translation: CASSLTGTKLHEQYF.

The sample holds many counts of this clonotype. The chain joins TRBV7-6 to TRBJ2-2; no clear D gene. V lost 3 bases, J lost 3 bases, and 5 bases lay in between. Germline CDR1 and CDR2: SGHVS and FNYEAQ. This CDR3 spans 13 amino acids. CDR3 amino acids: CASSFYYTGELFF. CDR3 in DNA: TGTGCCAGCAGCTTCTATTACACCGGGGAGCTGTTTTTT.

This rearrangement joins TRBV4-1 to TRBJ2-7; D not resolved. Trimming stripped 1 base from V and 9 bases from J, with 16 bases between. CDR1 and CDR2 (germline): MGHRA, YSYEKL. CDR3 length: 14 residues. This CDR3 is CASSQGVERSPQYF. The CDR3 DNA reads as TGCGCCAGCAGCCAAGGCGTGGAGAGGAGCCCGCAGTACTTC.

This chain uses TRBV27 with TRBJ2-3, with a weak D call TRBD2 (6 bases). The V gene lost 3 bases and the J gene lost 4 bases, with 17 bases spanning the gap. The CDR3 has 16 residues. The V gene's germline CDR1 is MNHEY and CDR2 SMNVEV (reference sequence). The CDR3 bases are TGTGCCAGCAGTTTGTTGCGGGGTAGGGTGTCAGATACGCAGTATTTT. Its translation: CASSLLRGRVSDTQYF.

This clonotype was found many times. The CDR3 coding sequence is TGTGCCAGCAGCTTAGCGAGGTCTGGGGAGCGTGAAAAACTGTTTTTT. This codes for CASSLARSGEREKLFF. The gene calls are TRBV7-9 and TRBJ1-4; the D is unclear. Germline-derived CDR1 and CDR2 are SEHNR and FQNEAQ (reference sequence). V shed 0 bases and J shed 7 bases, with 15 bases lying between them. This CDR3 comprises 16 residues.

This rearrangement joins TRBV29-1 to TRBJ1-2, with D maybe TRBD1 (6 bases). Germline V CDR1 and CDR2: SQVTM, ANQGSEA. The germline V and J ends were trimmed by 2 bases and 5 bases, with 15 bases remaining between them. The CDR3 loop spans 14 amino acids. The chain's CDR3 is CSVELTRGYYGYTF. The DNA of the CDR3 is TGCAGCGTTGAATTGACCAGGGGATATTATGGCTACACCTTC.

Concerning this clonotype itself: A read error is possible here, since a much larger clone lies one base away. Without the conserved terminal phenylalanine or tryptophan, this CDR3 likely stems from a read error. The rearrangement joins TRBV12-3 or TRBV12-4 to TRBJ2-5; 11 bases match TRBD1. The V and J ends lost 6 bases and 2 bases, in that order; junction bases with no gene match: 5. This CDR3 has 15 amino acids. The CDR3 sequence: CASRQGTGGQETQYL. DNA for the CDR3: TGTGCCAGCAGACAAGGGACAGGGGGACAAGAGACCCAGTACTTA.

The sample holds a few counts of this clonotype. The V gene is TRBV12-5, the J gene TRBJ2-3, with TRBD1 matching over 8 bases. This CDR3 is built from 14 residues. Unmatched junction bases numbered 0, after V lost 1 base and J lost 3 bases. The germline V gene has CDR1 LGHNT and CDR2 FRNRAP. For the CDR3, the DNA is TGTGCTAGTGGTTTGGGACAGGGGACAGATACGCAGTATTTT. The encoded protein is CASGLGQGTDTQYF.

This rearrangement joins TRBV28 to TRBJ2-5; D is ambiguous. Trimming stripped 4 bases from V and 2 bases from J, with 14 bases between. CDR3 length equals 15 residues. The V gene's germline CDR1 is MDHEN and CDR2 SYDVKM. The DNA for the CDR3 is TGTGCCAGCAGTTCGGCACTCCCCATTCAAGAGACCCAGTACTTC. It translates to CASSSALPIQETQYF.

This clonotype has more than one count but fewer than ten. The chain is built from TRBV10-3 and TRBJ2-1; 14 positions agree with TRBD2. Germline V gene data show CDR1 as ENHRY and CDR2 as SYGVKD. Trimming at V came to 6 bases and at J to 6 bases, leaving 7 bases not matched to a gene. The CDR3 has 16 residues. The CDR3 here is CAIRGTSGSHSNEQFF. The CDR3 bases are TGTGCCATCAGGGGGACTAGCGGGAGTCATAGCAATGAGCAGTTCTTC.

This clonotype was recorded at least ten times. This chain connects TRBV6-1 to TRBJ2-1; D might be TRBD2 (6 bases). Trimming shortened V by 6 bases and J by 9 bases, and 15 bases separated the two germline ends. The CDR3 covers 13 residues. Germline V gives CDR1 MNHNS, CDR2 SASEGT. The CDR3 region has the DNA TGTGCCAGCAGAACCCCCCCCGGGGGTGAGCAGTTCTTC. This encodes CASRTPPGGEQFF.

This clonotype was seen many times. The rearrangement uses TRBV5-1 and TRBJ1-1, with D maybe TRBD1 (5 bases). The CDR3 covers 14 residues. CDR1 is SGHRS and CDR2 is YFSETQ in the germline V gene. V lost 3 bases and J lost 0, with 9 bases in between. For the CDR3, the DNA is TGCGCCAGCAGCTACAGGTCTATGAACACTGAAGCTTTCTTT. The encoded protein is CASSYRSMNTEAFF.

This clonotype was detected a few times. An end of the junction differs from the germline gene, which may be a read error. The chain combines TRBV12-5 with TRBJ2-1; no firm D call. The CDR3 is made up of 14 amino acids. Germline V gene sequence: CDR1 LGHNT, CDR2 FRNRAP. The CDR3 nucleotides are TGTGTTAGTGGTTCCTCCCGTATTATCCATGAGCAGTTCTTC. As protein: CVSGSSRIIHEQFF. Based on the CDR3 plus reference TRBV12-5 and TRBJ2-1, the full variable domain is DARVTQTPRHKVTEMGQEVTMRCQPILGHNTVFWYRQTMMQGLELLAYFRNRAPLDDSGMPKDRFSAEMPDATLATLKIQPSEPRDSAVYFCVSGSSRIIHEQFFGPGTRLTVL.

This clonotype has a count of ten or more. The chain joins TRBV11-2 to TRBJ2-3; unclear D gene. V lost 1 base, J lost 3 bases, and 17 bases lay in between. There are 17 residues in the CDR3. CDR1 is SGHAT, CDR2 FQNNGV, per germline. CDR3 protein: CASSLAGPTWVTDTQYF. CDR3 nucleotide sequence: TGTGCCAGCAGCTTAGCCGGTCCAACATGGGTGACAGATACGCAGTATTTT.

The sample holds many counts of this clonotype. The chain is built from TRBV30 and TRBJ2-2, with D tentatively TRBD2 (5 bases). The germline CDR1 and CDR2 sequences are GTSNPN and SVGIG (reference sequence). This CDR3 contains 14 residues. V was pared by 3 bases and J by 3 bases, with 11 bases between. As DNA, the CDR3 is TGTGCCTGGAGCGCGCAACTAGACACCGGGGAGCTGTTTTTT. It codes for CAWSAQLDTGELFF.

This clonotype was counted ten times or more. V usage is TRBV5-1 and J usage is TRBJ1-1; D remains ambiguous. The CDR3 is made up of 15 amino acids. The germline gives CDR1 SGHRS, CDR2 YFSETQ. V lost 0 bases and J 3 bases, leaving 12 bases between the germline ends. The CDR3, as DNA: TGCGCCAGCAGCTTGGCGGGGTTGTTGTACACTGAAGCTTTCTTT. Residues: CASSLAGLLYTEAFF.

The chain uses TRBV9 and TRBJ2-1; no clear D. The CDR3 sequence is 15 residues long. Trimming shortened V by 0 bases and J by 4 bases, and 11 bases separated the two germline ends. Per the germline V gene, CDR1 is SGDLS and CDR2 is YYNGEE. The CDR3 spells CASSVEGSAYNEQFF. CDR3 sequence (DNA): TGTGCCAGCAGCGTAGAAGGGTCAGCTTACAATGAGCAGTTCTTC.

This clonotype showed up many times. The V and J genes are TRBV6-1 and TRBJ2-1; D could derive from TRBD1 or TRBD2 (5 bases each). The germline CDR1 and CDR2 sequences are MNHNS and SASEGT. Trimming shortened V by 4 bases and J by 7 bases, and 14 bases separated the two germline ends. The CDR3 runs 14 residues. The CDR3 region has the DNA TGTGCCAGCAGTGCCCCCCGTGGGGGAAATGAGCAGTTCTTC. Its translation is CASSAPRGGNEQFF.

This clonotype was found a few times. J is TRBJ2-7 and V is TRBV11-2; maybe TRBD2 (6 bases). The CDR3 length is 17 residues. The V end lost 5 bases, the J end lost 7 bases, and 27 bases lay between the germline ends. Per the germline V gene, CDR1 is SGHAT and CDR2 is FQNNGV. For the CDR3, the DNA is TGTGCCAGCAGCCTCTCCGGGTCGTATCGCGGGAACGATGAGCAGTACTTC. This gives the protein CASSLSGSYRGNDEQYF.

This clonotype has ten or more counts. The chain uses TRBV7-2 and TRBJ1-2; no reliable D call. Germline V gene lookup returns CDR1 SGHTA and CDR2 FQGNSA. Trimming left V 1 base short and J 3 bases short, with 15 bases between. CDR3 length equals 16 residues. The CDR3 DNA reads TGTGCCAGCAGCTTAGGGGCCGGGGTGCCGTACTATGGCTACACCTTC. This codes for CASSLGAGVPYYGYTF.

This clonotype has ten or more counts. The chain recombines TRBV4-1 with TRBJ2-7, with D possibly being TRBD1 (6 bases). With 0 bases removed from V and 6 bases from J, the gap between germline ends came to 9 bases. From germline, CDR1 is MGHRA and CDR2 YSYEKL. This CDR3 has 13 residues. The CDR3 reads CASSQERGIEQYF. The CDR3, as DNA: TGCGCCAGCAGCCAAGAGAGGGGGATCGAGCAGTACTTC.

This clonotype was detected only a few times. This chain connects TRBV13 to TRBJ2-7; TRBD1 matches at 10 bases. Trimming cost V 5 bases and J 2 bases; bases outside gene matches: 3. This CDR3 has 14 residues. Germline CDR1 is PRHDT and CDR2 is FYEKMQ (reference sequence). This CDR3 reads CASSDRGQPYEQYF. CDR3 DNA: TGTGCCAGCAGCGACAGGGGGCAACCCTACGAGCAGTACTTC.